This T cell receptor (beta chain) is from a study of blood T cells in healthy people across ages. Primers used in a second PCR of about 7 to 12 cycles were a sample-barcoded 5' primer and a J-beta primer mix. Any given sample supplied a minimum of 2.5 million CDR3-containing paired-end reads. Each CDR3 protein gets one entry after TCRdb re-called the 5' RACE reads with MiXCR. The repertoire consists of about 400,000 distinct CDR3 sequences, with 45% to 60% occurring once and the leading ten covering under 65%. V lost 4 bases to trimming and J lost 1 base; unmatched junction nucleotides: 7. The CDR3 covers 15 residues. Germline V CDR1 and CDR2: SGHRS, YFSETQ. Worth noting for this clonotype: Its specificity is not known.

It was about 9.4 milliliters of peripheral blood that were drawn from each donor. The study's findings and limits: Diversity was higher, and naive CD4+ cells more numerous, in long-lived donors than in aged donors.

Sequenced sample: blood. The V and J genes are TRBV5-1 and TRBJ2-5; TRBD2 aligns across 7 bases. The receptor comes from a man between 60 and 75 years old in good health. CDR3 DNA: TGCGCCAGCAGCCTCCGGGGGAGGGGCCAAGAGACCCAGTACTTC. This codes for CASSLRGRGQETQYF.